A single sample is the source of the 12 T cell receptor beta chains below, sequenced in a study of response to subunit inactivated influenza vaccine. TCRdb called the RT-PCR reads again in MiXCR, with one record for every CDR3 protein. The data contain 450,000 to 700,000 distinct CDR3 sequences, 13% to 15% of them singletons. The material sequenced was PBMCs from blood, taken 12 days after vaccination. These receptors were obtained from a man in his fifties who received an inactivated influenza vaccine.

This clonotype has a handful of counts. The genes are TRBV7-2 and TRBJ1-2, with TRBD1 as a possible D gene (5 bases). This CDR3 has 15 amino acids. Looked up from germline, CDR1 is SGHTA and CDR2 is FQGNSA. V lost 2 bases and J lost 3, with 13 bases in between. The CDR3 spells CASSLQGGSDYGYTF. The CDR3 DNA reads TGTGCCAGCAGCTTACAGGGTGGTTCGGACTATGGCTACACCTTC.

This clonotype was seen repeatedly, ten times or more. The V and J genes are TRBV4-3 and TRBJ2-3; TRBD1 matches at 9 bases. CDR3 length: 18 amino acids. CDR1 and CDR2 (germline): LGHNA, YSLEER. V gave up 0 bases and J gave up 2 bases; unmatched junction bases: 9. The CDR3: CASSQDLGNRGLTDTQYF. The CDR3 DNA reads TGCGCCAGCAGCCAAGATCTTGGAAACAGGGGGCTCACAGATACGCAGTATTTT.

The CDR3 DNA follows: TGCAGTGCTAGCCGGACTAGATCCCACGAGCAGTACTTC. The encoded protein is CSASRTRSHEQYF. This chain uses TRBV20-1 with TRBJ2-7; TRBD2 aligns across 7 bases. Germline assignment: CDR1 DFQATT and CDR2 SNEGSKA (reference sequence). CDR3 length equals 13 residues. With 3 bases clipped from V and 5 bases from J, the junction kept 7 bases outside the gene matches.

This clonotype was counted a few times. This sequence joins TRBV12-3 or TRBV12-4 and TRBJ2-1; a possible D gene is TRBD2 (6 bases). V dropped 7 bases and J dropped 5 bases, with 12 bases sitting between them. The CDR3 runs to 13 residues. The CDR3 sequence: CASTNRTNNEQFF. The CDR3 DNA is TGTGCCAGCACTAATCGGACTAACAATGAGCAGTTCTTC.

This clonotype was counted between two and nine times. The genes are TRBV6-1 and TRBJ1-5; D remains ambiguous. Germline CDR1 reads MNHNS; CDR2 reads SASEGT. The V end lost 3 bases, the J end lost 2 bases, and 11 bases lay between the germline ends. The CDR3 covers 15 residues. The CDR3 here is CASSEGVVRNQPQHF. CDR3 bases: TGTGCCAGCAGTGAGGGCGTTGTGCGCAATCAGCCCCAGCATTTT.

This clonotype turned up a few times. The chain joins TRBV5-1 to TRBJ2-4; TRBD1 aligns across 7 bases. Looked up from germline, CDR1 is SGHRS and CDR2 is YFSETQ. CDR3 length: 13 residues. Trimming at V came to 4 bases and at J to 6 bases, leaving 4 bases not matched to a gene. In DNA form, the CDR3 reads TGCGCCAGCAGCGGGGGACAGACAAACATTCAGTACTTC. This translates into CASSGGQTNIQYF.

This chain joins TRBV5-6 and TRBJ2-7, with D possibly called TRBD1 or TRBD2 (6 bases each). Germline CDR1 SGHDT, CDR2 YYEEEE. The length of the CDR3 is 15 residues. The ends were cut back, 1 base at V and 5 bases at J, with 16 bases in the middle. CDR3 bases: TGTGCCAGCAGCTTGAACCCGGGGGCGGACCACGAGCAGTACTTC. It codes for CASSLNPGADHEQYF.

This clonotype was seen a few times. The chain uses TRBV20-1 and TRBJ2-1; D is ambiguous. Germline lookup yields CDR1 DFQATT and CDR2 SNEGSKA (reference sequence). The CDR3 is made up of 13 amino acids. The V gene lost 3 bases and the J gene lost 4 bases, with 10 bases spanning the gap. CDR3 region: CSARSGAYNEQFF. Here the CDR3 DNA reads TGCAGTGCTAGGTCTGGCGCTTACAATGAGCAGTTCTTC.

This clonotype has a handful of counts. The chain joins TRBV20-1 to TRBJ2-1; no clear D. CDR1 is DFQATT, CDR2 SNEGSKA, per germline (reference sequence). V lost 0 bases and J 16 bases, leaving 19 bases between the germline ends. The length of the CDR3 is 13 residues. CDR3 protein: CSARDFLGSPHFF. The CDR3, as DNA: TGCAGTGCTAGAGATTTCCTCGGCAGCCCCCACTTCTTC.

The chain joins TRBV4-3 to TRBJ2-7, with D perhaps matching TRBD1 (5 bases). V shed 0 bases and J shed 3 bases, with 12 bases lying between them. Germline CDR1 is LGHNA and CDR2 is YSLEER. The CDR3 runs 15 residues. CDR3 sequence reads: CASSQDPQGNYEQYF. CDR3 sequence (DNA): TGCGCCAGCAGCCAAGATCCGCAGGGTAACTACGAGCAGTACTTC.

A few counts support this clonotype. The chain employs TRBV12-3 or TRBV12-4 and TRBJ2-5; 9 positions match TRBD1. This CDR3 region has 15 residues. With V trimmed by 3 bases and J by 4 bases, 6 bases remained unmatched. For the CDR3, the DNA is TGTGCCAGCAGTTTTTTGGGACAGGGAGTAGAGACCCAGTACTTC. Amino acids: CASSFLGQGVETQYF.

The sample holds a few counts of this clonotype. The chain combines TRBV30 with TRBJ2-5; TRBD1 might be the D (5 bases). V lost 2 bases and J lost 5, with 18 bases in between. Germline V gives CDR1 GTSNPN, CDR2 SVGIG (reference sequence). This CDR3 comprises 15 residues. The CDR3 loop reads CAWSITSGMRETQYF. CDR3 nucleotides: TGTGCCTGGAGTATTACCTCAGGGATGCGGGAGACCCAGTACTTC. Together with reference TRBV30 and TRBJ2-5, the CDR3 gives the full variable domain: SQTIHQWPATLVQPVGSPLSLECTVEGTSNPNLYWYRQAAGRGLQLLFYSVGIGQISSEVPQNLSASRPQDRQFILSSKKLLLSDSGFYLCAWSITSGMRETQYFGPGTRLLVL.